These T cell receptor beta chains were read from a single sample in a study of T cell repertoires in cytomegalovirus infection. MiXCR was run by TCRdb on the reads, yielding one entry per CDR3 protein. The sample consists of roughly 150,000 distinct CDR3 sequences, roughly a fifth of them appearing once. What these receptors recognize is not known. The sequencing here drew on CD8+ T cells from cultured PBMCs, taken from culture after CMV antigen stimulation. These receptors were taken from a human donor in good health (CMV status not recorded). Some clones in this sample may be carry-over from other donors' samples. CDR3s include the opening cysteine and the closing phenylalanine or tryptophan. Fields, in order: J gene, D gene, clone size, V gene, CDR3 DNA, CDR3 protein. A D gene is named only where the DNA matches it firmly. Clone size is stated in some rows and not others, as once, few, many or a class when expanded.

J gene: TRBJ2-7; D gene: -; clone size: -; V gene: TRBV7-2; CDR3 DNA: TGTGCCAGCAGCTTCCGGGACCATGATCTCGAGCAGTACTTC; CDR3 protein: CASSFRDHDLEQYF
J gene: TRBJ1-2; D gene: -; clone size: -; V gene: TRBV19; CDR3 DNA: TGTGCCAGTAGTATTTCGGCAGCCTATGGCTACACCTTC; CDR3 protein: CASSISAAYGYTF
J gene: TRBJ1-1; D gene: -; clone size: -; V gene: TRBV12-3/TRBV12-4; CDR3 DNA: TGTGCCAGCAGTTTTGGGGCCACTGAAGCTTTCTTT; CDR3 protein: CASSFGATEAFF
J gene: TRBJ2-5; D gene: -; clone size: -; V gene: TRBV9; CDR3 DNA: TGTGCCAGCGGCTCCCTTATGGCCCAGTACTTC; CDR3 protein: CASGSLMAQYF
J gene: TRBJ1-1; D gene: -; clone size: -; V gene: TRBV18; CDR3 DNA: TGTGCCAGCTCACCTACGGGGGCTTGGACTGAAGCTTTCTTT; CDR3 protein: CASSPTGAWTEAFF
J gene: TRBJ2-3; D gene: -; clone size: -; V gene: TRBV7-2; CDR3 DNA: TGTGCCAGCAGCTGGTCCCCTACGAGAGCAGATACGCAGTATTTT; CDR3 protein: CASSWSPTRADTQYF
J gene: TRBJ2-3; D gene: -; clone size: -; V gene: TRBV6-1; CDR3 DNA: TGTGCCAGCAGTGAAAATCCAGGGGCCTCGGATACGCAGTATTTT; CDR3 protein: CASSENPGASDTQYF
J gene: TRBJ1-4; D gene: TRBD1; clone size: -; V gene: TRBV4-3; CDR3 DNA: TGCGCCAGCAGCCCACCCATACCGACAGGGATCGGGGAAAAACTGTTTTTT; CDR3 protein: CASSPPIPTGIGEKLFF
J gene: TRBJ1-1; D gene: -; clone size: few; V gene: TRBV9; CDR3 DNA: TGTGCCAGCAGCGTATGGGAGGACACTGAAGCTTTCTTT; CDR3 protein: CASSVWEDTEAFF
J gene: TRBJ1-1; D gene: -; clone size: -; V gene: TRBV7-2; CDR3 DNA: TGTGCCAGCAGTTCTCTTACGGACGGACTCATGAACACTGAAGCTTTCTTT; CDR3 protein: CASSSLTDGLMNTEAFF
J gene: TRBJ2-2; D gene: TRBD1; clone size: -; V gene: TRBV7-8; CDR3 DNA: TGTGCCAGCAGCGCTAACCTAGACAGGGGGCCTGGCACCGGGGAGCTGTTTTTT; CDR3 protein: CASSANLDRGPGTGELFF
J gene: TRBJ1-1; D gene: -; clone size: -; V gene: TRBV4-3; CDR3 DNA: TGCGCCAGCAGCCAAGATAGGGGAACGAACACTGAAGCTTTCTTT; CDR3 protein: CASSQDRGTNTEAFF
J gene: TRBJ2-5; D gene: TRBD2; clone size: -; V gene: TRBV27; CDR3 DNA: TGTGCCAGCAGTCGTTGGACTAGCGGGGGGTCGGAGGAGACCCAGTACTTC; CDR3 protein: CASSRWTSGGSEETQYF
J gene: TRBJ2-7; D gene: -; clone size: -; V gene: TRBV7-6; CDR3 DNA: TGTGCCAGCAGCGGGACTTTACGCTACGAGCAGTACTTC; CDR3 protein: CASSGTLRYEQYF
J gene: TRBJ1-5; D gene: TRBD1; clone size: few; V gene: TRBV4-1; CDR3 DNA: TGCGCCAGCAGCCCGCGGGGACAGCCCAATCAGCCCCAGCATTTT; CDR3 protein: CASSPRGQPNQPQHF
J gene: TRBJ2-3; D gene: -; clone size: few; V gene: TRBV7-2; CDR3 DNA: TGTGCCAGCAGCTTAGAGGCTAGCTTAATGGGGCCACACACAGATACGCAGTATTTT; CDR3 protein: CASSLEASLMGPHTDTQYF
J gene: TRBJ2-5; D gene: -; clone size: -; V gene: TRBV27; CDR3 DNA: TGTGCCAGCAGTAGGGGGTTGGTGGAGACCCAGTACTTC; CDR3 protein: CASSRGLVETQYF
J gene: TRBJ1-2; D gene: -; clone size: few; V gene: TRBV12-3/TRBV12-4; CDR3 DNA: TGTGCCAGCAGCCAGTTAACCGACAGGACCCCAGCTAACTATGGCTACACCTTC; CDR3 protein: CASSQLTDRTPANYGYTF
J gene: TRBJ2-7; D gene: -; clone size: -; V gene: TRBV28; CDR3 DNA: TGTGCCAGCAGTCTCAAGGACCTAGGGCAATCCTACGAGCAGTACTTC; CDR3 protein: CASSLKDLGQSYEQYF
J gene: TRBJ2-1; D gene: -; clone size: many; V gene: TRBV7-9; CDR3 DNA: TGTGCCAGCAGGCGGGATTTCGGGCGCTATGAGCAGTTCTTC; CDR3 protein: CASRRDFGRYEQFF
J gene: TRBJ1-2; D gene: TRBD1; clone size: -; V gene: TRBV27; CDR3 DNA: TGTGCCAGCAGCCCCTTATTGCAGGGGGCGGGTGGCTACACCTTC; CDR3 protein: CASSPLLQGAGGYTF
J gene: TRBJ2-3; D gene: TRBD2; clone size: few; V gene: TRBV4-1; CDR3 DNA: TGCGCCAGCAGCCAAGAGAAAGCGGGGGGCCCTAGCACAGATACGCAGTATTTT; CDR3 protein: CASSQEKAGGPSTDTQYF
J gene: TRBJ2-3; D gene: -; clone size: few; V gene: TRBV7-2; CDR3 DNA: TGTGCCAGCAGCCCGGGACTCCGGAGGGTCACAGATACGCAGTATTTT; CDR3 protein: CASSPGLRRVTDTQYF
J gene: TRBJ2-3; D gene: -; clone size: few; V gene: TRBV5-5; CDR3 DNA: TGTACCAGCAGCTTCCAGGGAGGGGGGAGCACAGATACGCAGAATTTT; CDR3 protein: CTSSFQGGGSTDTQNF
J gene: TRBJ2-2; D gene: -; clone size: -; V gene: TRBV24-1; CDR3 DNA: TGTGCCACCAGTGATTTTTACGCGGGACCTAACACCGGGGAGCTGTTTTTT; CDR3 protein: CATSDFYAGPNTGELFF
J gene: TRBJ2-7; D gene: -; clone size: -; V gene: TRBV6-8; CDR3 DNA: TGTGCCAGCACCCTGGGACGGGGATCCTACGAGCAGTACTTC; CDR3 protein: CASTLGRGSYEQYF
J gene: TRBJ2-5; D gene: -; clone size: -; V gene: TRBV7-9; CDR3 DNA: TGTGCCAGCAGATCGACGGGTGGAATATACGAGACCCAGTACTTC; CDR3 protein: CASRSTGGIYETQYF
J gene: TRBJ2-2; D gene: -; clone size: -; V gene: TRBV7-8; CDR3 DNA: TGTGCCAGCAGCTCAAACGGAGGGATGAACACCGGGGAGCTGTTTTTT; CDR3 protein: CASSSNGGMNTGELFF
J gene: TRBJ2-1; D gene: TRBD2; clone size: few; V gene: TRBV4-1; CDR3 DNA: TGCGCCAGCAGCCAAGATCGGCCTAGCGGGGGCTACAATGAGCAGTTCTTC; CDR3 protein: CASSQDRPSGGYNEQFF
J gene: TRBJ2-2; D gene: -; clone size: -; V gene: TRBV7-2; CDR3 DNA: TGTGCCAGCAGCTTAGCGGGGGGCTCCACCGGGGAGCTGTTTTTT; CDR3 protein: CASSLAGGSTGELFF
J gene: TRBJ2-5; D gene: TRBD1; clone size: few; V gene: TRBV7-8; CDR3 DNA: TGTGCCAGCAGTCGCCGGGACAGGGAAGGAGAGACCCAGTACTTC; CDR3 protein: CASSRRDREGETQYF
J gene: TRBJ2-7; D gene: TRBD2; clone size: -; V gene: TRBV11-3; CDR3 DNA: TGTGCCAGCAGCTCCGGGACTAGCGACTACGAGCAGTACTTC; CDR3 protein: CASSSGTSDYEQYF
J gene: TRBJ2-1; D gene: -; clone size: -; V gene: TRBV6-1; CDR3 DNA: TGTGCCAGCAGTGAACTAGCGCAGAGCTCCTACAATGAGCAGTTCTTC; CDR3 protein: CASSELAQSSYNEQFF
J gene: TRBJ2-3; D gene: -; clone size: few; V gene: TRBV7-2; CDR3 DNA: TGTGCCAGCAGCCCCTCCAGGGGTTTTGCTAGCACAGATACGCAGTATTTT; CDR3 protein: CASSPSRGFASTDTQYF
J gene: TRBJ1-1; D gene: -; clone size: few; V gene: TRBV7-6; CDR3 DNA: TGTGCCAGCAGCGGAGCCGGGACACGGGAGTATAACACTGAAGCTTTCTTT; CDR3 protein: CASSGAGTREYNTEAFF